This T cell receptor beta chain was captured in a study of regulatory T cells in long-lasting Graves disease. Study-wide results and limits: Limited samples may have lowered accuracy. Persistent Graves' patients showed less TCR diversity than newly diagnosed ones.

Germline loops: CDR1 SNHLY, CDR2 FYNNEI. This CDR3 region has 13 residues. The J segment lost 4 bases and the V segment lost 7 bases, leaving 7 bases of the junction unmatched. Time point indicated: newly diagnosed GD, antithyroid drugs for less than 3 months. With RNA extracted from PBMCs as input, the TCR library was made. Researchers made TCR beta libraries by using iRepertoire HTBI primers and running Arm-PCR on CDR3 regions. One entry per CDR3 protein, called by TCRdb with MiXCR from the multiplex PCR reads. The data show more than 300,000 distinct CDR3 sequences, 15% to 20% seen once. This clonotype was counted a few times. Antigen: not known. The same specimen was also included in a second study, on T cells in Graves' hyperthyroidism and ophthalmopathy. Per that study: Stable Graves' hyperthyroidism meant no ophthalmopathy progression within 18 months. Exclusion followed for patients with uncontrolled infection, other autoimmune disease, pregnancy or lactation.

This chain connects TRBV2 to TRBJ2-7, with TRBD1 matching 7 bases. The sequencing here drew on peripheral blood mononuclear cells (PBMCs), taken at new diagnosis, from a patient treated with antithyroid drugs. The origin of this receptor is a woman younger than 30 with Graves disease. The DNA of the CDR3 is TGTGCCAGCATAAGGGGGCGCGGTTACGAGCAGTACTTC. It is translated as CASIRGRGYEQYF.